The 4 T cell receptor beta chains below come from one sample, sequenced in a study of control samples from healthy donors and cancer patients. Some clones are missing from TCRdb's copy, which holds only in-frame ones; the method was immunoSEQ multiplex PCR. This sample's clone table lists approximately 190,000 clones. The specimen was blood. These TCRs come from a woman in her thirties in good health.

The chain carries TRBV5-1 and TRBJ2-5, with TRBD2 matching over 12 bases. The CDR3 extends over 15 amino acids. V shed 4 bases and J 5 bases; nucleotides not matched to a gene: 6. CDR1 and CDR2 (germline): SGHRS, YFSETQ. Here the CDR3 reads CASSDRTSGVETQYF. The CDR3 coding sequence is TGCGCCAGCAGCGACCGGACTAGCGGGGTGGAGACCCAGTACTTC.

The chain carries TRBV4-2 and TRBJ2-7, with 9 nucleotides matching TRBD2. The CDR3 length is 15 residues. CDR1 LGHNA and CDR2 YNFKEQ come from the germline V gene. Trimming cost V 7 bases and J 0 bases; bases outside gene matches: 7. Written as DNA, the CDR3 is TGTGCCAGCAACCCTAGCGGGGACCTCTCCTACGAGCAGTACTTC. It is translated as CASNPSGDLSYEQYF.

J is TRBJ2-7 and V is TRBV6-6; 7 positions agree with TRBD1. The length of the CDR3 is 13 residues. Germline CDR1 MNHNY, CDR2 SVGAGI (reference sequence). V gave up 2 bases and J gave up 6 bases; unmatched junction bases: 4. The CDR3 DNA follows: TGTGCCAGCAGTTACACAGGGGTCGGCGAGCAGTACTTC. It codes for CASSYTGVGEQYF.

This chain joins TRBV2 and TRBJ1-4, with 8 bases identical to TRBD1. The CDR3 runs 14 residues. V dropped 3 bases and J dropped 8; count of bases not matched to a gene: 5. Germline V lookup: CDR1 SNHLY, CDR2 FYNNEI. CDR3 DNA: TGTGCCAGCAGTGACAGGGGGCGGAGGGAAAAACTGTTTTTT. Protein sequence: CASSDRGRREKLFF.